The clone carrying this T cell receptor beta chain was picked up a small number of times. What it binds is not known. The sample is drawn from a study of T and B cells in COVID-19 patients. At the level of the study: At median age about 35 years, recovered patients were younger than active-infection patients at roughly 71.

From blood, about 250-500 ng of genomic DNA served as TRB template. TRB rearrangements were amplified by multiplex PCR with BIOMED2 TRB-A/B primers. TCRdb ran MiXCR on the multiplex PCR reads and lists one entry per CDR3 protein. The table includes fewer than 8,000 distinct CDR3 sequences, 26% detected once. Study-level findings and limits: Highly clonal in active COVID-19, TRB repertoires exceeded healthy-donor diversity and richness at recovery. In COVID-19 patients, T cell receptor beta variable and joining gene use was reportedly strongly skewed.

Germline V gives CDR1 MNHEY, CDR2 SVGEGT. The CDR3 has 14 amino acids. V shed 4 bases and J shed 5 bases, with 11 bases lying between them. Sequencing was done on a sample of blood. V gene TRBV6-2 or TRBV6-3 combines with J gene TRBJ1-4; D is unresolved. The TCR comes from a human donor with active COVID-19. The CDR3 nucleotides read TGTGCCAGCAGTTTGCAGGAGATAAATGAAAAACTGTTTTTT. Its protein product is CASSLQEINEKLFF.